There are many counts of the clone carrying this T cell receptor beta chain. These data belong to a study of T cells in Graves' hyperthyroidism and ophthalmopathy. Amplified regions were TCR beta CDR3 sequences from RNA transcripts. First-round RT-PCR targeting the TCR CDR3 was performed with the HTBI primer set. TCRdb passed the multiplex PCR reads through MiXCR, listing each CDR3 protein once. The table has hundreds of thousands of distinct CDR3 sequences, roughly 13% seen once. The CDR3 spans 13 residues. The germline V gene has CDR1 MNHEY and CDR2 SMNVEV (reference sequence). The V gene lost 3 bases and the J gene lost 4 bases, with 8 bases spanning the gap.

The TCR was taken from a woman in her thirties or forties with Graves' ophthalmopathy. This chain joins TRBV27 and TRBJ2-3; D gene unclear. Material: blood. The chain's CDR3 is CASSLKRADTQYF. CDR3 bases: TGTGCCAGCAGTTTGAAGAGAGCAGATACGCAGTATTTT.